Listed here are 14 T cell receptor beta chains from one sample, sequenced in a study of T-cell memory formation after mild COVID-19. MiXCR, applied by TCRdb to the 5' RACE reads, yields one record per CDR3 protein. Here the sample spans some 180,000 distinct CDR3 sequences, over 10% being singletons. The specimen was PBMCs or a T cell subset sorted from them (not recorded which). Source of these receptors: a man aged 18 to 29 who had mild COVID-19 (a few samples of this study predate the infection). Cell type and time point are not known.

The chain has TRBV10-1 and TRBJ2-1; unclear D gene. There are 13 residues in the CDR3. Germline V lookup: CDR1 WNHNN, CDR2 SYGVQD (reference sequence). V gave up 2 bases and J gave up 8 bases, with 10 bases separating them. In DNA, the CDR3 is TGCGCCAGCAGTGAGCAAAGGGCCCATGAGCAGTTCTTC. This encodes CASSEQRAHEQFF.

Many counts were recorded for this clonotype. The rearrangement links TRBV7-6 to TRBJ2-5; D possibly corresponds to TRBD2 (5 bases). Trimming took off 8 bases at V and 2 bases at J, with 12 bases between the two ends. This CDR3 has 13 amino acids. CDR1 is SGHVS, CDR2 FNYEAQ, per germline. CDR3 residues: CASRPDFQETQYF. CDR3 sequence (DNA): TGTGCCAGCCGACCGGACTTTCAAGAGACCCAGTACTTC.

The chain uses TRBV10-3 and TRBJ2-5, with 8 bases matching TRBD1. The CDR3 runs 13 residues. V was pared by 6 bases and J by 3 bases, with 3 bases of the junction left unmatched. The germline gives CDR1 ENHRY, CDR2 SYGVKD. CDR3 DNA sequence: TGTGCCATCAGCTCAGGGGGCAAAGAGACCCAGTACTTC. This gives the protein CAISSGGKETQYF.

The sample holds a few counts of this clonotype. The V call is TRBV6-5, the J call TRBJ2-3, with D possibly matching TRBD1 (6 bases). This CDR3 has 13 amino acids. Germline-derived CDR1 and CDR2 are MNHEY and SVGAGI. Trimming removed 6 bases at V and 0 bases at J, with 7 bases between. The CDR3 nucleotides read TGTGCCAGCAGGGGACACAGCACAGATACGCAGTATTTT. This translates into CASRGHSTDTQYF.

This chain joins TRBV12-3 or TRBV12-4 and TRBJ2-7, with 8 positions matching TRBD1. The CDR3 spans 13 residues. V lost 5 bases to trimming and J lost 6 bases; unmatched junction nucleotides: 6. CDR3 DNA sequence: TGTGCCAGCAGTAGAGGACAGGGAGGCGAGCAGTACTTC. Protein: CASSRGQGGEQYF.

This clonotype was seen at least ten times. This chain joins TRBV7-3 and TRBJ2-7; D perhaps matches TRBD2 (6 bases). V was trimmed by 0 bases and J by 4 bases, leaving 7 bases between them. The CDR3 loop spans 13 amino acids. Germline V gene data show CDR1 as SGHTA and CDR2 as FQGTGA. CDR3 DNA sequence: TGTGCCAGCAGCTTAACGGCGGGATACGAGCAGTACTTC. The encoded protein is CASSLTAGYEQYF.

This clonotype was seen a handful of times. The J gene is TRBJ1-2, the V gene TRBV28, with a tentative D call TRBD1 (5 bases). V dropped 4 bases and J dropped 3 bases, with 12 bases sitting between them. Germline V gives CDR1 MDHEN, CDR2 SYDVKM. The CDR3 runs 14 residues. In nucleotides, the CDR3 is TGTGCCAGCAGTTCTGCCCAGGGAGACTATGGCTACACCTTC. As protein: CASSSAQGDYGYTF.

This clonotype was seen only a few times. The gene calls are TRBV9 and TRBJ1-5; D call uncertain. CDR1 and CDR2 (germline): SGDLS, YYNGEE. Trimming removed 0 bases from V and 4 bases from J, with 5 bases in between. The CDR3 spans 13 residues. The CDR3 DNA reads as TGTGCCAGCAGCGTAGCTACTAATCAGCCCCAGCATTTT. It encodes CASSVATNQPQHF.

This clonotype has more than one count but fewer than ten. CDR3 in DNA: TGCAGTGCTAGGCCTGGGGACCCCTACAATGAGCAGTTCTTC. This codes for CSARPGDPYNEQFF. The V call is TRBV20-1, the J call TRBJ2-1; perhaps D is TRBD1 or TRBD2 (5 bases each). This CDR3 region has 14 residues. V dropped 3 bases and J dropped 2 bases, with 11 bases sitting between them. The V gene's germline CDR1 is DFQATT and CDR2 SNEGSKA (reference sequence).

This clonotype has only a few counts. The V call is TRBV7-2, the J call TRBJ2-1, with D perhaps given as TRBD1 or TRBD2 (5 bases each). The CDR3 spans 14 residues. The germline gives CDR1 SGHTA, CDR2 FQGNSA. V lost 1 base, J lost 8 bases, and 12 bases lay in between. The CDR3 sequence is CASSLGGTNDEQFF. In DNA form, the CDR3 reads TGTGCCAGCAGCTTAGGGGGGACGAACGATGAGCAGTTCTTC.

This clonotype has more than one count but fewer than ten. This CDR3 is CASNSPTGAGGELFF. The CDR3 coding sequence is TGCGCCAGCAATTCGCCAACAGGGGCCGGCGGGGAGCTGTTTTTT. The V and J genes are TRBV10-2 and TRBJ2-2, with TRBD1 matching over 7 bases. The CDR3 consists of 15 residues. V lost 7 bases, J lost 7 bases, and 12 bases stayed unmatched. Germline CDR1 is WSHSY and CDR2 is SAAADI.

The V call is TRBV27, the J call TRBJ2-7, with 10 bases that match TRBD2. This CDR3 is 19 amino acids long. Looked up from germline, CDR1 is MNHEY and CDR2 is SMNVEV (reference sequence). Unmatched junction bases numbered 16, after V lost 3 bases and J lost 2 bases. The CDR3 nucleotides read TGTGCCAGCAGTTTCAGGGGAGCTAGCGGGGGCCGAACCCCCTACGAGCAGTACTTC. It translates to CASSFRGASGGRTPYEQYF.

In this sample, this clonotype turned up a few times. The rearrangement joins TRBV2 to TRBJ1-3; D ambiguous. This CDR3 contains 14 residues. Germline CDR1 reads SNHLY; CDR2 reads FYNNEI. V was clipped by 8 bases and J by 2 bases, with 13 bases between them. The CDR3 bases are TGTGCCAGCCCGCAGGAGAGCCCTGGAAACACCATATATTTT. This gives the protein CASPQESPGNTIYF.

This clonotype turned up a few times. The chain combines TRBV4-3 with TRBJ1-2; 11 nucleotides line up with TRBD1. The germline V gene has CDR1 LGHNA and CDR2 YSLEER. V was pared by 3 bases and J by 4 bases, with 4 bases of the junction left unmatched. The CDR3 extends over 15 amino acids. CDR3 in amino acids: CASSQGTGGPYGYTF. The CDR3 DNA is TGCGCCAGCAGCCAGGGGACAGGGGGGCCCTATGGCTACACCTTC.